These T cell receptor beta chains were read from a single sample in a study of blood T cell repertoires in COVID-19. Using immunoSEQ multiplex PCR, the repertoire was profiled, and TCRdb retains in-frame clones only, with some absent. The sample yields approximately 24,000 clones, around 88% seen once. Sequenced sample: peripheral blood. The receptors originated from a man between 65 and 85 years old with acute or convalescent COVID-19. The CDR3 runs from the conserved cysteine through the conserved F or W. A D gene is named only where the DNA matches it firmly. Clone size, where shown, is once, few, many, or a class for clones that have expanded.

d_gene	j_gene	v_gene	abundance	CDR3nt	CDR3aa
TRBD2	TRBJ2-7	TRBV15	-	TGTGCCACCAGGCCCGGGGGGGGAGCCTACGAGCAGTACTTC	CATRPGGGAYEQYF
TRBD1	TRBJ1-4	TRBV27	-	TGTGCCAGCAGTTTATTCAGAGGGGGCGTTGGGGAAAAACTGTTTTTT	CASSLFRGGVGEKLFF
-	TRBJ2-5	TRBV3-1/TRBV3-2	-	TGTGCCAGCAGCCAAGGGGGCCAGGGAGGTTCCCAGTACTTC	CASSQGGQGGSQYF
-	TRBJ2-6	TRBV4-2	-	TGTGCCAGCAGCCAAGCATCCTCTGGGGCCAACGTCCTGACTTTC	CASSQASSGANVLTF
-	TRBJ1-4	TRBV7-2	-	TGTGCCAGCAGCCAGCGGAGGAGTGAAAAACTGTTTTTT	CASSQRRSEKLFF
-	TRBJ2-1	TRBV15	few	TGTGCCACCAGCAGAGATCGTAATAGCGCAAGCTCCTACAATGAGCAGTTCTTC	CATSRDRNSASSYNEQFF
-	TRBJ1-1	TRBV9	-	TGTGCCAGCAGCGTAGCGGGGGGAAACACTGAAGCTTTCTTT	CASSVAGGNTEAFF
-	TRBJ2-1	TRBV5-4	-	TGTGCCAGCAGCTTGGAACGGTACAATGAGCAGTTCTTC	CASSLERYNEQFF
-	TRBJ2-1	TRBV7-2	-	TGTGCCAGCAGCTTAGCGTATGGGCTAAGATATAGCAATGAGCAGTTCTTC	CASSLAYGLRYSNEQFF
TRBD1	TRBJ2-3	TRBV7-8	-	TGTGCCAGCAGCCGAGGGCAGGGGGCAGTAGCAGATACGCAGTATTTT	CASSRGQGAVADTQYF
TRBD1	TRBJ1-5	TRBV18	-	TGTGCCAGCTCACACGACAGGGGAGGGGATAGCAATCAGCCCCAGCATTTT	CASSHDRGGDSNQPQHF
-	TRBJ1-1	TRBV2	-	TGTGCCAGCAGTGAACTAAGGAACACTGAAGCTTTCTTT	CASSELRNTEAFF
TRBD1	TRBJ1-1	TRBV28	-	TGTGCCAGCAGTTCCTCCGGACAGGAAGGCACTGAAGCTTTCTTT	CASSSSGQEGTEAFF
-	TRBJ2-7	TRBV2	-	TGTGCCAGCATGGAGGGTACCGCTTACGAGCAGTACTTC	CASMEGTAYEQYF
-	TRBJ2-1	TRBV28	once	TGTGCCAGCAGTTTAGCCGGGGGCTCCTACAATGAGCAGTTCTTC	CASSLAGGSYNEQFF
-	TRBJ2-1	TRBV2	-	TGTGCCAGCAATAGTGAGCAGTTCTTC	CASNSEQFF
TRBD2	TRBJ2-7	TRBV4-3	-	TGCGCCAGCAGCCAAGAGGGACTAGCGGGCCTAACGGGACAATCCTACGAGCAGTACTTC	CASSQEGLAGLTGQSYEQYF